This T cell receptor beta chain originates from a study of OX40 agonist ivuxolimab in advanced cancers. On the study more broadly: Dose-escalation patients' cancers were hepatocellular carcinoma, melanoma, renal cell or head and neck cancer. Cohort: around 79% men, mean age approximately 60, aged roughly 23 to 79. There were three patients with partial responses, one having hepatocellular carcinoma and two cutaneous melanoma.

Peripheral blood came from all dose cohorts at three timepoints. This clone appeared a few times. Assay: immunoSEQ multiplex PCR; the TCRdb copy retains only in-frame clones and omits some. The sample carries around 50,000 clones, 85% to 90% recorded once. The CDR3 totals 14 residues. V was clipped by 8 bases and J by 1 base; unmatched bases: 7. From germline, CDR1 is LNHDA and CDR2 SQIVND (reference sequence). This chain connects TRBV19 to TRBJ2-7, with TRBD1 matching 8 bases. The source material was CD4+ or CD8+ T cells sorted from blood, sampled in a trial of the OX40 agonist ivuxolimab. The clonotype comes from an adult with an advanced solid tumor such as melanoma, head and neck, liver or kidney cancer. The CDR3 nucleotides read TGTGCCAGTGCAGGACAGGGTTCGTCCTACGAGCAGTACTTC. Amino acid sequence: CASAGQGSSYEQYF. Full variable domain (rest looked up from reference TRBV19 and TRBJ2-7): DGGITQSPKYLFRKEGQNVTLSCEQNLNHDAMYWYRQDPGQGLRLIYYSQIVNDFQKGDIAEGYSVSREKKESFPLTVTSAQKNPTAFYLCASAGQGSSYEQYFGPGTRLTVT.